The present TCR beta chain was sequenced within a study of CD8 T cells in ankylosing spondylitis. Between the trimmed V and J ends, which lost 3 bases and 0 bases, there was a span of 10 bases. Germline V gene lookup returns CDR1 SGDLS and CDR2 YYNGEE. The length of the CDR3 is 14 residues. This clonotype was counted a few times. TCRdb passed the 5' RACE reads through MiXCR, listing each CDR3 protein once. The top ten clones hold 3% to 4% of a sample with tens of thousands of distinct CDR3 sequences, under 5% of them seen once. This sequence joins TRBV9 and TRBJ2-7; tentatively, D is TRBD2 (5 bases). This TCR was recovered from a female donor with ankylosing spondylitis or in good health (not recorded which). The sequenced material came from blood, either unsorted or a sorted T cell fraction (not recorded which). The CDR3 spells CASSESGSSYEQYF. In nucleotides, the CDR3 is TGTGCCAGCAGCGAGAGCGGTAGCTCCTACGAGCAGTACTTC.